Listed below are T cell receptor beta chains from one sample, sequenced in a study of Ad26.COV2.S vaccination and SARS-CoV-2 variants. The method was immunoSEQ multiplex PCR; TCRdb's version includes in-frame clones alone and lacks a portion of them. The sample includes 240,000 or so clones, 88% of them seen just once. The sample here was peripheral blood, taken in a trial of Ad26.COV2.S vaccine versus placebo. These receptors were obtained from a person aged 18-60 years who received the Ad26.COV2.S COVID-19 vaccine or a placebo. Each CDR3 is given with its conserved first and last residue. The D gene is left open where the match is weak. Not every row has a clone size; where given, it reads once, few, many or a size class.

cdr3_aa: CASTKAGVNYGYTF
cdr3_nt: TGTGCCAGTACAAAAGCGGGGGTTAACTATGGCTACACCTTC
v_call: TRBV19
d_call: NA
j_call: TRBJ1-2
clone_size: NA

cdr3_aa: CASSLDRGRTTEAFF
cdr3_nt: TGTGCCAGCAGTTTAGACCGGGGAAGGACCACTGAAGCTTTCTTT
v_call: TRBV28
d_call: NA
j_call: TRBJ1-1
clone_size: NA

cdr3_aa: CASSLEASGSSYNEQFF
cdr3_nt: TGTGCCAGCAGCTTAGAAGCTAGCGGGAGCTCCTACAATGAGCAGTTCTTC
v_call: TRBV7-3
d_call: TRBD2
j_call: TRBJ2-1
clone_size: NA

cdr3_aa: CSVVPSGSSYNEQFF
cdr3_nt: TGCAGCGTTGTCCCCAGCGGGAGCTCCTACAATGAGCAGTTCTTC
v_call: TRBV29-1
d_call: TRBD2
j_call: TRBJ2-1
clone_size: NA

cdr3_aa: CASSPRGETYEQYF
cdr3_nt: TGTGCCAGCAGCCCTAGAGGTGAAACCTACGAGCAGTACTTC
v_call: TRBV28
d_call: NA
j_call: TRBJ2-7
clone_size: NA

cdr3_aa: CASSQEAGGSTDTQYF
cdr3_nt: TGCGCCAGCAGCCAAGAAGCAGGGGGTAGCACAGATACGCAGTATTTT
v_call: TRBV4-1
d_call: TRBD1
j_call: TRBJ2-3
clone_size: once

cdr3_aa: CASSHSRRVSNQPQHF
cdr3_nt: TGTGCCAGCAGCCATAGTAGAAGGGTTAGCAATCAGCCCCAGCATTTT
v_call: TRBV3-1/TRBV3-2
d_call: NA
j_call: TRBJ1-5
clone_size: NA

cdr3_aa: CASSQEFGEAFF
cdr3_nt: TGTGCCAGCAGCCAAGAGTTCGGGGAGGCTTTCTTT
v_call: TRBV3-1/TRBV3-2
d_call: NA
j_call: TRBJ1-1
clone_size: NA

cdr3_aa: CSGGRQGVGIVYNEQFF
cdr3_nt: TGCAGCGGAGGGCGGCAGGGGGTGGGAATCGTTTACAATGAGCAGTTCTTC
v_call: TRBV29-1
d_call: TRBD1
j_call: TRBJ2-1
clone_size: NA

cdr3_aa: CASSQAGFEAFF
cdr3_nt: TGTGCCAGCAGCCAAGCAGGATTTGAAGCTTTCTTT
v_call: TRBV14
d_call: NA
j_call: TRBJ1-1
clone_size: NA

cdr3_aa: CASGLRTGAGANVLTF
cdr3_nt: TGCGCCAGCGGCCTACGGACAGGGGCTGGGGCCAACGTCCTGACTTTC
v_call: TRBV5-1
d_call: TRBD1
j_call: TRBJ2-6
clone_size: once

cdr3_aa: CASSQDGQGGTEAFF
cdr3_nt: TGCGCCAGCAGCCAAGATGGGCAGGGGGGGACTGAAGCTTTCTTT
v_call: TRBV4-3
d_call: TRBD1
j_call: TRBJ1-1
clone_size: NA

cdr3_aa: CASSPKEAGGNIQYF
cdr3_nt: TGTGCCAGCAGCCCCAAGGAAGCAGGGGGTAACATTCAGTACTTC
v_call: TRBV3-1/TRBV3-2
d_call: TRBD1
j_call: TRBJ2-4
clone_size: NA

cdr3_aa: CASRAGGQETQYF
cdr3_nt: TGTGCCAGTAGGGCAGGGGGCCAAGAGACCCAGTACTTC
v_call: TRBV19
d_call: TRBD1
j_call: TRBJ2-5
clone_size: NA

cdr3_aa: CAISEVTELYGYTF
cdr3_nt: TGTGCCATCAGTGAAGTCACGGAACTTTATGGCTACACCTTC
v_call: TRBV10-3
d_call: NA
j_call: TRBJ1-2
clone_size: NA

cdr3_aa: CASSHELSNQPQHF
cdr3_nt: TGTGCCAGCAGTCACGAACTAAGCAATCAGCCCCAGCATTTT
v_call: TRBV2
d_call: NA
j_call: TRBJ1-5
clone_size: NA

cdr3_aa: CASSLWTGAPSEQYF
cdr3_nt: TGCGCCAGCAGCCTTTGGACAGGGGCCCCCAGCGAGCAGTACTTC
v_call: TRBV4-3
d_call: TRBD1
j_call: TRBJ2-7
clone_size: NA

cdr3_aa: CASSSAGTEENEKLFF
cdr3_nt: TGTGCCAGCAGTTCCGCCGGGACAGAGGAAAATGAAAAACTGTTTTTT
v_call: TRBV28
d_call: TRBD1
j_call: TRBJ1-4
clone_size: NA

cdr3_aa: CASSPTWSSYNEQFF
cdr3_nt: TGTGCCAGCAGTCCGACGTGGAGCTCCTACAATGAGCAGTTCTTC
v_call: TRBV7-9
d_call: NA
j_call: TRBJ2-1
clone_size: NA

cdr3_aa: CASSSTGASYGYTF
cdr3_nt: TGTGCCAGCAGTTCGACAGGGGCTAGCTATGGCTACACCTTC
v_call: TRBV27
d_call: TRBD1
j_call: TRBJ1-2
clone_size: NA

cdr3_aa: CSVEREVGYGYTF
cdr3_nt: TGCAGCGTTGAAAGAGAGGTGGGCTATGGCTACACCTTC
v_call: TRBV29-1
d_call: NA
j_call: TRBJ1-2
clone_size: NA

cdr3_aa: CASSVRAGESYEQYF
cdr3_nt: TGTGCCAGCAGCGTTCGAGCGGGGGAGTCCTACGAGCAGTACTTC
v_call: TRBV9
d_call: TRBD2
j_call: TRBJ2-7
clone_size: NA

cdr3_aa: CASSTASAKNIQYF
cdr3_nt: TGTGCCAGCAGTACGGCTTCCGCCAAAAACATTCAGTACTTC
v_call: TRBV6-2/TRBV6-3
d_call: NA
j_call: TRBJ2-4
clone_size: NA

cdr3_aa: CASSDTETQYF
cdr3_nt: TGCGCCAGCAGTGATACGGAGACCCAGTACTTC
v_call: TRBV10-2
d_call: NA
j_call: TRBJ2-5
clone_size: NA

cdr3_aa: CASSQDALRDRGSEQYF
cdr3_nt: TGCGCCAGCAGCCAAGATGCGCTAAGGGACAGGGGTTCCGAGCAGTACTTC
v_call: TRBV4-3
d_call: TRBD1
j_call: TRBJ2-7
clone_size: NA

cdr3_aa: CASSTLRGGGGQETQYF
cdr3_nt: TGTGCCAGCAGCACCCTTAGGGGGGGCGGGGGGCAAGAGACCCAGTACTTC
v_call: TRBV4-2
d_call: TRBD2
j_call: TRBJ2-5
clone_size: NA

cdr3_aa: CASSQKEEGRAPLHF
cdr3_nt: TGCGCCAGCAGCCAAAAGGAGGAGGGAAGGGCACCCCTCCACTTT
v_call: TRBV4-1
d_call: NA
j_call: TRBJ1-6
clone_size: few

cdr3_aa: CASSKTRDSFSGNTIYF
cdr3_nt: TGTGCCAGCAGTAAAACCCGGGACTCATTCTCTGGAAACACCATATATTTT
v_call: TRBV28
d_call: NA
j_call: TRBJ1-3
clone_size: NA

cdr3_aa: CASGSVGETQYF
cdr3_nt: TGTGCCAGCGGCTCGGTCGGGGAGACCCAGTACTTC
v_call: TRBV7-9
d_call: NA
j_call: TRBJ2-5
clone_size: NA

cdr3_aa: CASSSQAGGAQYF
cdr3_nt: TGTGCCAGCAGTTCCCAAGCCGGGGGGGCGCAGTATTTT
v_call: TRBV27
d_call: TRBD2
j_call: TRBJ2-3
clone_size: NA

cdr3_aa: CATSVTGNQPQHF
cdr3_nt: TGTGCCACCAGTGTGACAGGGAATCAGCCCCAGCATTTT
v_call: TRBV24-1
d_call: TRBD1
j_call: TRBJ1-5
clone_size: NA

cdr3_aa: CASSLRLGGTQYF
cdr3_nt: TGTGCCAGCAGTTTAAGACTCGGCGGGACCCAGTACTTC
v_call: TRBV28
d_call: NA
j_call: TRBJ2-5
clone_size: NA

cdr3_aa: CASSPHLRRVGRVRGNQPQHF
cdr3_nt: TGTGCCAGCAGCCCGCACCTGCGGCGGGTAGGTCGGGTGCGCGGCAATCAGCCCCAGCATTTT
v_call: TRBV6-2/TRBV6-3
d_call: NA
j_call: TRBJ1-5
clone_size: NA

cdr3_aa: CASSVGPEGNSPLHF
cdr3_nt: TGTGCCAGCAGCGTAGGACCCGAGGGCAATTCACCCCTCCACTTT
v_call: TRBV9
d_call: NA
j_call: TRBJ1-6
clone_size: few

cdr3_aa: CASSLDGFQPQHF
cdr3_nt: TGCGCCAGCAGCTTGGACGGGTTTCAGCCCCAGCATTTT
v_call: TRBV5-1
d_call: NA
j_call: TRBJ1-5
clone_size: NA

cdr3_aa: CASSRGATYEQYF
cdr3_nt: TGTGCCAGCAGCCGTGGAGCTACCTACGAGCAGTACTTC
v_call: TRBV7-8
d_call: NA
j_call: TRBJ2-7
clone_size: NA

cdr3_aa: CATSDPRGGYGYTF
cdr3_nt: TGTGCCACCAGTGACCCCCGGGGGGGCTATGGCTACACCTTC
v_call: TRBV24-1
d_call: NA
j_call: TRBJ1-2
clone_size: NA

cdr3_aa: CASSPQYTEAFF
cdr3_nt: TGTGCCAGCAGCCCCCAATACACTGAAGCTTTCTTT
v_call: TRBV7-8
d_call: NA
j_call: TRBJ1-1
clone_size: NA

cdr3_aa: CASSSVENPSYEQYF
cdr3_nt: TGTGCCAGCAGCTCGGTAGAGAACCCCTCCTACGAGCAGTACTTC
v_call: TRBV7-8
d_call: NA
j_call: TRBJ2-7
clone_size: once

cdr3_aa: CASSPTGGSSYNEQFF
cdr3_nt: TGTGCCAGCTCGCCGACAGGGGGAAGCTCCTACAATGAGCAGTTCTTC
v_call: TRBV18
d_call: TRBD1
j_call: TRBJ2-1
clone_size: NA

cdr3_aa: CASGTEIDSPLHF
cdr3_nt: TGTGCCAGTGGGACAGAAATAGATTCACCCCTCCACTTT
v_call: TRBV28
d_call: TRBD1
j_call: TRBJ1-6
clone_size: NA

cdr3_aa: CASRRDRGRLREKLFF
cdr3_nt: TGTGCCAGCCGCCGGGACAGGGGGCGTTTACGCGAAAAACTGTTTTTT
v_call: TRBV3-1/TRBV3-2
d_call: TRBD1
j_call: TRBJ1-4
clone_size: NA

cdr3_aa: CASRSRDRASGANVLTF
cdr3_nt: TGTGCCAGCAGGTCTCGGGACAGGGCTTCTGGGGCCAACGTCCTGACTTTC
v_call: TRBV2
d_call: TRBD1
j_call: TRBJ2-6
clone_size: NA

cdr3_aa: CAISEPLGLAGGPSPETQYF
cdr3_nt: TGTGCCATCAGTGAGCCCCTGGGACTAGCGGGGGGGCCTAGCCCAGAGACCCAGTACTTC
v_call: TRBV10-3
d_call: TRBD2
j_call: TRBJ2-5
clone_size: NA

cdr3_aa: CASKDGDGANVLTF
cdr3_nt: TGTGCCAGCAAGGATGGGGATGGGGCCAACGTCCTGACTTTC
v_call: TRBV3-1/TRBV3-2
d_call: NA
j_call: TRBJ2-6
clone_size: NA

cdr3_aa: CASSRAGGPYEQYF
cdr3_nt: TGTGCCAGTAGTAGGGCGGGGGGGCCCTACGAGCAGTACTTC
v_call: TRBV19
d_call: TRBD2
j_call: TRBJ2-7
clone_size: once

cdr3_aa: CASIPLGKGSGNTIYF
cdr3_nt: TGTGCCAGTATTCCGCTGGGAAAAGGCTCTGGAAACACCATATATTTT
v_call: TRBV19
d_call: NA
j_call: TRBJ1-3
clone_size: NA

cdr3_aa: CASSTDRGGNQPQHF
cdr3_nt: TGTGCCAGCAGTACGGACAGGGGGGGCAATCAGCCCCAGCATTTT
v_call: TRBV6-5
d_call: TRBD1
j_call: TRBJ1-5
clone_size: NA

cdr3_aa: CASSPAFSDTQYF
cdr3_nt: TGTGCCAGTAGTCCGGCATTCTCAGATACGCAGTATTTT
v_call: TRBV19
d_call: NA
j_call: TRBJ2-3
clone_size: NA

cdr3_aa: CASSLGTGAQPQHF
cdr3_nt: TGTGCCAGCAGCTTAGGGACAGGGGCTCAGCCCCAGCATTTT
v_call: TRBV7-2
d_call: TRBD1
j_call: TRBJ1-5
clone_size: NA

cdr3_aa: CSANAGGGGNYGYTF
cdr3_nt: TGCAGCGCCAACGCGGGAGGGGGCGGCAACTATGGCTACACCTTC
v_call: TRBV29-1
d_call: TRBD1
j_call: TRBJ1-2
clone_size: NA

cdr3_aa: CASSSAGTGGYGYTF
cdr3_nt: TGCGCCAGCAGTTCCGCCGGGACAGGGGGCTATGGCTACACCTTC
v_call: TRBV5-1
d_call: TRBD1
j_call: TRBJ1-2
clone_size: once

cdr3_aa: CASSLVPYEQYF
cdr3_nt: TGTGCCAGCAGCTTGGTACCGTACGAGCAGTACTTC
v_call: TRBV5-4
d_call: NA
j_call: TRBJ2-7
clone_size: NA

cdr3_aa: CASSLGLAGGSEQYF
cdr3_nt: TGCGCCAGCAGCCTTGGACTAGCGGGAGGGTCCGAGCAGTACTTC
v_call: TRBV4-1
d_call: TRBD2
j_call: TRBJ2-7
clone_size: NA

cdr3_aa: CASSIGTSGGTDTQYF
cdr3_nt: TGTGCCAGTAGTATCGGGACTAGCGGGGGCACAGATACGCAGTATTTT
v_call: TRBV19
d_call: TRBD2
j_call: TRBJ2-3
clone_size: NA

cdr3_aa: CASSYAGVAGNTGELFF
cdr3_nt: TGTGCCAGCAGTTACGCCGGGGTAGCGGGGAACACCGGGGAGCTGTTTTTT
v_call: TRBV6-2/TRBV6-3
d_call: TRBD2
j_call: TRBJ2-2
clone_size: few

cdr3_aa: CASSPAFRGGELFF
cdr3_nt: TGTGCCAGCAGCCCGGCCTTCCGGGGTGGGGAGCTGTTTTTT
v_call: TRBV6-5
d_call: NA
j_call: TRBJ2-2
clone_size: NA